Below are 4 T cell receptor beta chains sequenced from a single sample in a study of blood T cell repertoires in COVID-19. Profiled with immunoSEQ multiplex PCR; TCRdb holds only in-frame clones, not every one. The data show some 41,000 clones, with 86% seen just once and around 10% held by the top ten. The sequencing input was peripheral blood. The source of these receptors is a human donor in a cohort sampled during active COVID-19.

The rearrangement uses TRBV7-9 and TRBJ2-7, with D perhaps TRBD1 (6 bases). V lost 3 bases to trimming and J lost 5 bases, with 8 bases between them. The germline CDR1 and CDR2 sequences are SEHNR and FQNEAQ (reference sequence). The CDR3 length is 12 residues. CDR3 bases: TGTGCCAGCAGCTTCGACAGGCACGAGCAGTACTTC. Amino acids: CASSFDRHEQYF.

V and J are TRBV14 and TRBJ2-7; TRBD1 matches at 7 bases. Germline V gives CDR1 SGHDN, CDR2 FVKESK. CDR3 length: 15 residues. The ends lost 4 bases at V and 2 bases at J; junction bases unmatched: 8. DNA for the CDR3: TGTGCCAGCAGCCTTTACCGGGACAGTACCTACGAGCAGTACTTC. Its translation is CASSLYRDSTYEQYF.

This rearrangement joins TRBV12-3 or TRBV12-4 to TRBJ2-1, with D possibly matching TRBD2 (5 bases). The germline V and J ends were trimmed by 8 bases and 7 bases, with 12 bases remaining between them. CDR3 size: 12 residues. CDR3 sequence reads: CASGPTRNEQFF. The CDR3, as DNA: TGTGCCAGCGGCCCAACTAGGAATGAGCAGTTCTTC.

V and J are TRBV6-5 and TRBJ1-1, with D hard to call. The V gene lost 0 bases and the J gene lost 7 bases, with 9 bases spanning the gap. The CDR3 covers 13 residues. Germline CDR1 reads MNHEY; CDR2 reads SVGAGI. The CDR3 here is CASSYSLSLEAFF. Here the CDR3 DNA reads TGTGCCAGCAGTTACTCTTTAAGCCTTGAAGCTTTCTTT.